The source of this TCR beta chain is a study of T cell responses to AZD1222 COVID-19 vaccine. The method was immunoSEQ multiplex PCR; TCRdb's version includes in-frame clones alone and lacks a portion of them. The sample includes fewer than 150,000 clones, 70% to 90% of them seen just once. Sequenced material: peripheral blood, taken on day 0 of AZD1222 vaccination. This TCR was sampled from an adult in good health.

The CDR3: CASSRWGPSGANVLTF. The CDR3 DNA reads as TGCGCCAGCTCCCGATGGGGACCCTCTGGGGCCAACGTCCTGACTTTC. The rearrangement joins TRBV5-1 to TRBJ2-6; D possibly matches TRBD1 or TRBD2 (5 bases each). V lost 7 bases and J 0 bases, leaving 14 bases between the germline ends. This CDR3 has 16 residues. Germline V CDR1 and CDR2: SGHRS, YFSETQ.